A single sample is the source of the 22 T cell receptor beta chains below, sequenced in a study of T-cell reconstitution after alpha-beta-depleted transplantation in children. It was with unique molecular identifiers that the TCRbeta library was prepared. TCRdb used MiXCR to reprocess the PCR reads, holding one entry per CDR3 protein. The sample lists 530,000 or so distinct CDR3 sequences; approximately 30% were seen once. The input for sequencing was PBMCs, taken before TCRalphabeta/CD19-depleted stem cell transplant. These receptors all come from a boy under two years old with Wiskott-Aldrich syndrome, due to receive a stem cell transplant.

This chain links TRBV5-4 with TRBJ1-1, with D maybe TRBD1 (5 bases). Between the trimmed V and J ends, which lost 0 bases and 11 bases, there was a span of 11 bases. CDR1 and CDR2 from the germline V gene are SGHNT and YYREEE (reference sequence). This CDR3 region has 12 residues. The CDR3 nucleotides are TGTGCCAGCAGCTTGGTGGGGGGGAGGGCTTTCTTT. This translates into CASSLVGGRAFF.

V gene TRBV5-1 combines with J gene TRBJ2-7; no reliable D call. CDR1 and CDR2 (germline): SGHRS, YFSETQ. V was trimmed by 0 bases and J by 0 bases, leaving 10 bases between them. CDR3 size: 15 residues. Here the CDR3 DNA reads TGCGCCAGCAGCTTGGAACCGACTCTCTCCTACGAGCAGTACTTC. The encoded protein is CASSLEPTLSYEQYF.

V and J are TRBV20-1 and TRBJ1-1; D is ambiguous. Germline V lookup: CDR1 DFQATT, CDR2 SNEGSKA (reference sequence). The CDR3 has 11 residues. V was trimmed by 5 bases and J by 4 bases, leaving 8 bases between them. The CDR3 reads CSAGLATEAFF. CDR3 nucleotide sequence: TGCAGTGCTGGGTTGGCCACTGAAGCTTTCTTT.

The genes are TRBV10-3 and TRBJ2-7, with 10 nucleotides matching TRBD2. V trimming: 8 bases; J trimming: 6 bases; junction bases outside the gene matches: 13. The CDR3 spans 15 residues. The germline V gene has CDR1 ENHRY and CDR2 SYGVKD. The CDR3 DNA sequence: TGTGCCATCGGGGGGAGCGGGAGGGCCGGGTTCGAGCAGTACTTC. It codes for CAIGGSGRAGFEQYF.

This rearrangement joins TRBV30 to TRBJ2-7, with TRBD2 identical over 11 bases. CDR1 and CDR2 (germline): GTSNPN, SVGIG (reference sequence). V lost 6 bases to trimming and J lost 2 bases; unmatched junction nucleotides: 3. The CDR3 is made up of 13 amino acids. The CDR3 protein is CACQTSGAYEQYF. DNA of the CDR3: TGTGCCTGCCAGACTAGCGGGGCCTACGAGCAGTACTTC.

Written as DNA, the CDR3 is TGCAGTGCTAGAATGGACAGGGCTACCGGAGCCCAGTACTTC. Its translation: CSARMDRATGAQYF. This chain connects TRBV20-1 to TRBJ2-5; 8 positions agree with TRBD1. The V and J ends lost 2 bases and 9 bases, in that order; junction bases with no gene match: 11. The CDR3 has 14 amino acids. Germline CDR1 reads DFQATT; CDR2 reads SNEGSKA (reference sequence).

The V and J genes are TRBV5-1 and TRBJ1-4; weak D call: TRBD1 (5 bases). Germline CDR1 is SGHRS and CDR2 is YFSETQ. Trimming stripped 2 bases from V and 4 bases from J, with 12 bases between. The CDR3 covers 15 residues. The CDR3 region is CASSFTGTFNEKLFF. For the CDR3, the DNA is TGCGCCAGCAGCTTCACCGGGACGTTTAATGAAAAACTGTTTTTT.

This clonotype appeared once. The chain links TRBV4-2 to TRBJ2-7; 10 bases map to TRBD2. Germline assignment: CDR1 LGHNA and CDR2 YNFKEQ. Trimming at V came to 1 base and at J to 9 bases, leaving 6 bases not matched to a gene. The CDR3 loop spans 14 amino acids. CDR3 coding DNA: TGTGCCAGCAGCCAAGGACTAGCGGGCCAGGGGCAGTACTTC. It is translated as CASSQGLAGQGQYF.

This clonotype has more than one count but fewer than ten. V is TRBV12-3 or TRBV12-4 and J is TRBJ2-7; D is undetermined. The CDR3 extends over 13 amino acids. The V end lost 3 bases, the J end lost 9 bases, and 15 bases lay between the germline ends. For the CDR3, the DNA is TGTGCCAGCAGTTTGGGTAGGAACAGTGGGCAGTACTTC. Its protein product is CASSLGRNSGQYF.

The genes are TRBV9 and TRBJ2-1, with D maybe TRBD2 (6 bases). The V and J ends lost 0 bases and 4 bases respectively, with 11 bases between them. Germline assignment: CDR1 SGDLS and CDR2 YYNGEE. This CDR3 is 15 amino acids long. CDR3 protein: CASSVEISGYNEQFF. The DNA of the CDR3 is TGTGCCAGCAGCGTAGAGATTAGCGGATACAATGAGCAGTTCTTC.

The rearrangement uses TRBV4-1 and TRBJ1-2; D is perhaps TRBD1 (5 bases). With 0 bases removed from V and 8 bases from J, the gap between germline ends came to 16 bases. This CDR3 has 15 amino acids. Germline assignment: CDR1 MGHRA and CDR2 YSYEKL. CDR3 in amino acids: CASSQDRGRARGYTF. As DNA, the CDR3 is TGCGCCAGCAGCCAAGATCGGGGACGGGCTCGGGGCTACACCTTC.

The chain is built from TRBV4-1 and TRBJ2-1; 9 bases line up with TRBD1. Germline lookup yields CDR1 MGHRA and CDR2 YSYEKL. CDR3 length: 16 amino acids. The V gene end was trimmed by 5 bases and the J gene end by 8 bases; junction bases not matched to a gene: 13. CDR3 sequence reads: CASSTNPDRGADEQFF. DNA for the CDR3: TGCGCCAGCAGCACCAACCCGGACAGGGGAGCTGATGAGCAGTTCTTC.

This chain connects TRBV27 to TRBJ2-7, with 7 bases aligning to TRBD1. The germline V gene has CDR1 MNHEY and CDR2 SMNVEV (reference sequence). The CDR3 sequence is 14 residues long. The ends lost 9 bases at V and 7 bases at J; junction bases unmatched: 15. CDR3 sequence reads: CASASGTVLREQYF. CDR3 sequence (DNA): TGTGCCAGTGCCTCCGGGACAGTCCTACGAGAGCAGTACTTC.

The chain carries TRBV5-1 and TRBJ2-5, with no clear D. The CDR3 has 13 residues. The germline gives CDR1 SGHRS, CDR2 YFSETQ. Deletions cut 4 bases from V and 1 base from J, with 8 bases between. CDR3 nucleotides: TGCGCCAGCAGCACCCAGCCCCAAGAGACCCAGTACTTC. The encoded protein is CASSTQPQETQYF. Drawing the rest from reference TRBV5-1 and TRBJ2-5, the complete variable domain is KAGVTQTPRYLIKTRGQQVTLSCSPISGHRSVSWYQQTPGQGLQFLFEYFSETQRNKGNFPGRFSGRQFSNSRSEMNVSTLELGDSALYLCASSTQPQETQYFGPGTRLLVL.

The rearrangement uses TRBV7-9 and TRBJ2-3, with TRBD1 matching over 8 bases. The CDR3 is 15 residues long. Losses at the gene ends were 3 bases for V and 2 bases for J; bases not matched to a gene: 4. Germline-derived CDR1 and CDR2 are SEHNR and FQNEAQ (reference sequence). The CDR3 DNA follows: TGTGCCAGCAGCTTGCGGACAGGGCTCACAGATACGCAGTATTTT. It yields the protein CASSLRTGLTDTQYF.

The V and J genes are TRBV25-1 and TRBJ1-5, with 9 bases lining up with TRBD1. V shed 7 bases, J shed 3 bases, and the junction held 4 bases outside the gene matches. The germline V gene has CDR1 MGHDK and CDR2 SYGVNS. This CDR3 contains 14 residues. Here the CDR3 DNA reads TGTGCCAGCAAGGGACAGGGAATCAATCAGCCCCAGCATTTT. Translating gives CASKGQGINQPQHF.

V and J are TRBV10-3 and TRBJ2-1, with 11 positions matching TRBD2. Germline V gene lookup returns CDR1 ENHRY and CDR2 SYGVKD. The CDR3 contains 19 residues. The V and J ends lost 0 bases and 5 bases, in that order; junction bases with no gene match: 12. This CDR3 reads CAISESRLAGGGKNNEQFF. CDR3 sequence (DNA): TGTGCCATCAGTGAGTCGAGGCTAGCGGGAGGAGGGAAGAACAATGAGCAGTTCTTC.

The chain carries TRBV27 and TRBJ1-5, with unresolved D. The CDR3 has 14 amino acids. Germline V gene lookup returns CDR1 MNHEY and CDR2 SMNVEV (reference sequence). With 8 bases removed from V and 1 base from J, the gap between germline ends came to 12 bases. The CDR3 bases are TGTGCCAGCTCTTTCCGGCGGAGCAATCAGCCCCAGCATTTT. It codes for CASSFRRSNQPQHF.

This clonotype was seen only a few times. The chain recombines TRBV6-2 or TRBV6-3 with TRBJ1-5, with D unresolved. The CDR3 extends over 16 amino acids. Germline V lookup: CDR1 MNHEY, CDR2 SVGEGT. The V and J ends lost 4 bases and 0 bases respectively, with 13 bases between them. Here the CDR3 reads CASSSGSPDSNQPQHF. CDR3 bases: TGTGCCAGCAGTTCGGGTAGCCCGGATAGCAATCAGCCCCAGCATTTT.

This clonotype was detected a few times. V usage is TRBV7-2 and J usage is TRBJ1-2; D is ambiguous. The CDR3 is 14 amino acids. Germline V gene sequence: CDR1 SGHTA, CDR2 FQGNSA. V lost 2 bases, J lost 4 bases, and 11 bases lay in between. The CDR3 region has the DNA TGTGCCAGCAGCTTAATTCCCGCGGCCTATGGCTACACCTTC. The encoded protein is CASSLIPAAYGYTF.

The gene calls are TRBV5-1 and TRBJ2-2, with a possible D match to TRBD1 (6 bases). This CDR3 spans 17 amino acids. With 4 bases removed from V and 0 bases from J, the gap between germline ends came to 16 bases. CDR1 SGHRS and CDR2 YFSETQ come from the germline V gene. The DNA for the CDR3 is TGCGCCAGCAGCCCAATTCGTGGGGGCTCGAACACCGGGGAGCTGTTTTTT. This codes for CASSPIRGGSNTGELFF.

This clonotype has a handful of counts. The CDR3 protein is CASSSRDTPTGELFF. As DNA, the CDR3 is TGCGCCAGCAGCTCGAGGGACACCCCCACCGGGGAGCTGTTTTTT. This sequence joins TRBV5-1 and TRBJ2-2; the D gene is possibly TRBD1 (6 bases). The CDR3 runs to 15 residues. The germline gives CDR1 SGHRS, CDR2 YFSETQ. V was clipped by 3 bases and J by 4 bases, with 13 bases between them.